The TCR beta chain under discussion was sequenced for a study of blood T cell repertoires in COVID-19. Germline-derived CDR1 and CDR2 are LNHDA and SQIVND (reference sequence). V lost 11 bases and J lost 5; bases outside the gene matches: 15. The CDR3 loop spans 15 amino acids. In the original workflow: For nucleated cells, counts were estimated from reference gene primer amplification. Sequencing used immunoSEQ multiplex PCR; TCRdb keeps in-frame clones, though not all of them. The DNA gave D and trimming, while V, J and clone size come from that table. The data show approximately 300,000 clones, about 90% seen once.

The sample was PBMCs or T cells enriched from blood (not recorded which). The sequence came from a woman in her twenties or thirties who had recovered from COVID-19. V is TRBV19 and J is TRBJ2-5, with TRBD1 matching 9 bases. CDR3 nucleotide sequence: TGTGCCGCCAGCCCCCGACAGGGGGTTTTGGAGACCCAGTACTTC. This sequence encodes CAASPRQGVLETQYF.